This T cell receptor (beta chain) was recorded in a study of control samples from healthy donors and cancer patients. Trimming took 2 bases from V and 1 from J, leaving 18 bases between them. CDR1 is SQVTM and CDR2 is ANQGSEA in the germline V gene. The CDR3 loop spans 16 amino acids. Data came from immunoSEQ multiplex PCR; TCRdb stores just in-frame clones and leaves some out. Of 110,000 to 150,000 clones listed, 89% are singletons. The sequence was obtained from a man aged 30 to 45 in good health. The sequencing sample was made of blood. This chain links TRBV29-1 with TRBJ2-7; perhaps TRBD2 as D (5 bases). CDR3 in DNA: TGCAGCGTTGAACCTCCGCCGGGATTATTATCCTACGAGCAGTACTTC. Residues: CSVEPPPGLLSYEQYF.